This TCR beta chain was recorded in a study of blood T cell repertoires in COVID-19. Study information: Acute and convalescent COVID-19 samples came from the United States, Italy and Spain.

Generated by immunoSEQ multiplex PCR, the TCRdb table keeps only in-frame clones and is missing some. The sample has over 150,000 clones, about 85% seen once. The CDR3 length is 15 residues. V lost 4 bases and J lost 3; bases outside the gene matches: 3. Looked up from germline, CDR1 is SGHRS and CDR2 is YFSETQ. In Cohort 3, a recovered donor had either two negative PCRs, clearance, or symptom resolution. The TCR originated in a man in his forties who had recovered from COVID-19. The sequencing sample was made of PBMCs or T cells enriched from blood (not recorded which). The chain couples TRBV5-1 to TRBJ2-5; 13 bases match TRBD2. This CDR3 is CASSPLAGGEETQYF. The CDR3 DNA reads TGCGCCAGCAGCCCACTAGCGGGGGGGGAAGAGACCCAGTACTTC.